This TCR beta chain comes out of a study of control samples from healthy donors and cancer patients. Using immunoSEQ multiplex PCR, the repertoire was profiled, and TCRdb retains in-frame clones only, with some absent. The top ten clones hold roughly 25% of a sample with 20,000 to 25,000 clones, around 84% of them seen once. CDR1 and CDR2 from the germline V gene are WNHNN and SYGVQD (reference sequence). The CDR3 totals 15 residues. V was pared by 5 bases and J by 1 base, with 11 bases between. Sequencing used PBMCs. The TCR comes from a man aged 55 to 69 with colorectal cancer. This chain joins TRBV10-1 and TRBJ2-2; D might be TRBD1 (6 bases). The CDR3, as DNA: TGCGCCAGCAGTCCAGGGGAGCGGAACACCGGGGAGCTGTTTTTT. The encoded protein is CASSPGERNTGELFF.